These 20 T cell receptor beta chains came from one sample sequenced in a study of blood T cells in healthy people across ages. Primers used in a second PCR of about 7 to 12 cycles were a sample-barcoded 5' primer and a J-beta primer mix. MiXCR, run by TCRdb on the 5' RACE reads, gives a single entry per CDR3 protein. The top ten hold about 0.72% of the sample, which has some 1,000,000 distinct CDR3 sequences, 25% seen once. These data were also filed under a second study, of T cells of mothers and their children.

Sample: blood. The receptors were sampled from a girl aged 2 to 9 in good health.

The chain carries TRBV29-1 and TRBJ2-1; a possible D gene is TRBD2 (6 bases). The DNA end lines up better with TRBJ2-5; the J call may be wrong. The CDR3 has 13 residues. Germline-derived CDR1 and CDR2 are SQVTM and ANQGSEA. This CDR3 is CSVEGLSELAQYF. The CDR3 bases are TGCAGCGTGGAGGGACTTTCAGAATTGGCCCAGTACTTC.

This clonotype was recorded many times. The chain couples TRBV18 to TRBJ2-2, with no clear D. The germline V and J ends were trimmed by 8 bases and 0 bases, with 4 bases remaining between them. CDR1 KGHSH and CDR2 LQKENI come from the germline V gene. This CDR3 contains 12 residues. CDR3 in DNA: TGTGCCAGCAGCCCGAACACCGGGGAGCTGTTTTTT. It yields the protein CASSPNTGELFF.

As for this clonotype: The germline gene is not matched at one end of the junction; a read error may be the cause. The CDR3 DNA reads as TGCAGTGCCCAAGGAGTTGGGAGGACGAACGCTGAAGCTTTCTTT. Protein sequence: CSAQGVGRTNAEAFF. This sequence joins TRBV20-1 and TRBJ1-1, with D unresolved. The CDR3 length is 15 residues. Looked up from germline, CDR1 is DFQATT and CDR2 is SNEGSKA (reference sequence).

The chain has TRBV4-3 and TRBJ2-5, with D perhaps matching TRBD2 (5 bases). The CDR3 has 16 amino acids. Per the germline V gene, CDR1 is LGHNA and CDR2 is YSLEER. V lost 0 bases and J 0 bases, leaving 11 bases between the germline ends. CDR3 in amino acids: CASSQDFTGYQETQYF. The CDR3 DNA reads as TGCGCCAGCAGCCAAGATTTTACGGGGTACCAAGAGACCCAGTACTTC.

This chain connects TRBV10-2 to TRBJ2-7; 10 bases are a match to TRBD1. Germline V lookup: CDR1 WSHSY, CDR2 SAAADI. V lost 6 bases to trimming and J lost 4 bases; unmatched junction nucleotides: 9. This CDR3 comprises 15 residues. The CDR3 DNA is TGCGCCAGCAGCGGGTCGACAGGGGGCTTATACGAGCAGTACTTC. Amino acid sequence: CASSGSTGGLYEQYF.

The V call is TRBV12-3 or TRBV12-4, the J call TRBJ1-1; D is possibly TRBD1 (5 bases). The CDR3 is 14 amino acids. Trimming cost V 3 bases and J 1 base, with 9 bases left between them. The CDR3 sequence: CASSFDRPNTEAFF. The CDR3 DNA is TGTGCCAGCAGTTTTGACAGACCGAACACTGAAGCTTTCTTT.

The chain recombines TRBV10-2 with TRBJ2-2, with 8 bases identical to TRBD1. CDR3 size: 16 residues. Germline CDR1 and CDR2: WSHSY and SAAADI. V lost 0 bases to trimming and J lost 8 bases; unmatched junction nucleotides: 8. CDR3 nucleotide sequence: TGCGCCAGCAGTGAGTCGGGCCTTGACAGGGGAGGGGAGCTGTTTTTT. Its protein product is CASSESGLDRGGELFF.

The V and J genes are TRBV5-6 and TRBJ2-5; TRBD1 is a possible D gene (6 bases). Per the germline V gene, CDR1 is SGHDT and CDR2 is YYEEEE. The CDR3 sequence is 15 residues long. The ends were cut back, 3 bases at V and 5 bases at J, with 17 bases in the middle. Here the CDR3 reads CASSSDLWGLETQYF. The CDR3 DNA is TGTGCCAGCAGCTCAGATCTTTGGGGGCTGGAGACCCAGTACTTC.

This clonotype was detected many times. This chain joins TRBV20-1 and TRBJ2-3, with 9 positions matching TRBD2. The CDR3 consists of 14 residues. Germline V gives CDR1 DFQATT, CDR2 SNEGSKA (reference sequence). Trimming removed 4 bases from V and 6 bases from J; junction bases left unmatched: 8. The CDR3 coding sequence is TGCAGTGCTATGGCTAGCGGGACGGGGGATACGCAGTATTTT. Its protein product is CSAMASGTGDTQYF.

This clonotype appeared a few times. The V and J genes are TRBV29-1 and TRBJ1-1; D uncertain. CDR1 and CDR2 (germline): SQVTM, ANQGSEA. The CDR3 spans 16 residues. V was cut by 3 bases and J by 2 bases, with 19 bases left in between. This CDR3 is CSVEVRRQALNTEAFF. CDR3 DNA sequence: TGCAGCGTTGAGGTTAGGAGGCAGGCCCTTAACACTGAAGCTTTCTTT.

This clonotype was found a few times. The chain joins TRBV6-2 or TRBV6-3 to TRBJ2-3, with unresolved D. This CDR3 has 14 amino acids. From germline, CDR1 is MNHEY and CDR2 SVGEGT. V shed 2 bases and J shed 2 bases, with 8 bases lying between them. In DNA, the CDR3 is TGTGCCAGCAGTTACGGGCCGCTCACAGATACGCAGTATTTT. Its protein is CASSYGPLTDTQYF.

This clonotype has at least ten counts. The rearrangement links TRBV12-3 or TRBV12-4 to TRBJ2-1; 8 nucleotides agree with TRBD2. With V trimmed by 2 bases and J by 2 bases, 2 bases remained unmatched. This CDR3 spans 15 amino acids. This chain's CDR3 is CASSLYGGAYNEQFF. The CDR3 nucleotides are TGTGCCAGCAGTTTATACGGGGGGGCCTACAATGAGCAGTTCTTC.

This clonotype was picked up a small number of times. This CDR3 reads CSASKGQTYGYTF. CDR3 DNA: TGCAGTGCTTCCAAAGGACAGACCTATGGCTACACCTTC. The chain links TRBV20-1 to TRBJ1-2, with TRBD1 as a possible D gene (6 bases). The V end was cut by 5 bases, the J end by 4 bases, with 14 bases between. This CDR3 is 13 amino acids long. CDR1 and CDR2 from the germline V gene are DFQATT and SNEGSKA (reference sequence).

This clonotype has only a few counts. The chain uses TRBV29-1 and TRBJ2-7, with D possibly TRBD1 on 6 matching bases. Germline CDR1 and CDR2: SQVTM and ANQGSEA. V gave up 8 bases and J gave up 3 bases, with 14 bases separating them. CDR3 length: 12 residues. In DNA, the CDR3 is TGCAGCATTCGGGACACAGGCTACGAGCAGTACTTC. Translating it yields CSIRDTGYEQYF.

The chain couples TRBV12-3 or TRBV12-4 to TRBJ2-1; 8 nucleotides match TRBD2. J was trimmed by 0 bases and V by 7 bases; bases with no gene match: 2. There are 14 residues in the CDR3. The CDR3 here is CASTRGASYNEQFF. As DNA, the CDR3 is TGTGCCAGCACGCGGGGGGCCTCCTACAATGAGCAGTTCTTC.

The rearrangement links TRBV20-1 to TRBJ2-5; 12 nucleotides match TRBD2. V shed 5 bases, J shed 5 bases, and the junction held 9 bases outside the gene matches. The CDR3 totals 15 residues. The germline V gene has CDR1 DFQATT and CDR2 SNEGSKA (reference sequence). The CDR3 sequence: CSAASGRDLRETQYF. CDR3 sequence (DNA): TGCAGTGCTGCTAGCGGGAGGGACCTTCGGGAGACCCAGTACTTC.

V and J are TRBV7-9 and TRBJ2-3; D is uncertain. With 0 bases removed from V and 4 bases from J, the gap between germline ends came to 11 bases. This CDR3 region has 15 residues. Germline CDR1 SEHNR, CDR2 FQNEAQ (reference sequence). The CDR3 sequence: CASSLAGQGADTQYF. In nucleotides, the CDR3 is TGTGCCAGCAGCTTAGCTGGTCAAGGAGCAGATACGCAGTATTTT. The full variable domain, completed using reference TRBV7-9 and TRBJ2-3, is DTGVSQNPRHKITKRGQNVTFRCDPISEHNRLYWYRQTLGQGPEFLTYFQNEAQLEKSRLLSDRFSAERPKGSFSTLEIQRTEQGDSAMYLCASSLAGQGADTQYFGPGTRLTVL.

In this sample, this clonotype turned up a few times. This chain uses TRBV15 with TRBJ1-1; D is ambiguous. V was pared by 4 bases and J by 1 base, with 10 bases between. The CDR3 extends over 14 amino acids. Germline CDR1 and CDR2: LNHNV and YYDKDF (reference sequence). CDR3 in amino acids: CATSNRGGNTEAFF. The CDR3 nucleotides read TGTGCCACCAGCAATCGAGGAGGGAACACTGAAGCTTTCTTT.

The sample holds a few counts of this clonotype. The chain has TRBV7-9 and TRBJ2-5; D call uncertain. The CDR3 is 15 amino acids. Germline lookup yields CDR1 SEHNR and CDR2 FQNEAQ (reference sequence). V lost 2 bases to trimming and J lost 4 bases, with 14 bases between them. As DNA, the CDR3 is TGTGCCAGCAGCTTAAACACCAACCCCGGAGAGACCCAGTACTTC. This encodes CASSLNTNPGETQYF. The complete variable domain, with remaining parts taken from reference TRBV7-9 and TRBJ2-5, reads DTGVSQNPRHKITKRGQNVTFRCDPISEHNRLYWYRQTLGQGPEFLTYFQNEAQLEKSRLLSDRFSAERPKGSFSTLEIQRTEQGDSAMYLCASSLNTNPGETQYFGPGTRLLVL.

This clonotype was detected many times. This sequence joins TRBV7-6 and TRBJ2-5; D is uncertain. Trimming cost V 6 bases and J 2 bases, with 10 bases left between them. CDR3 length equals 13 residues. Germline V CDR1 and CDR2: SGHVS, FNYEAQ. This chain's CDR3 is CASSPANQETQYF. DNA of the CDR3: TGTGCCAGCAGTCCCGCTAATCAAGAGACCCAGTACTTC.